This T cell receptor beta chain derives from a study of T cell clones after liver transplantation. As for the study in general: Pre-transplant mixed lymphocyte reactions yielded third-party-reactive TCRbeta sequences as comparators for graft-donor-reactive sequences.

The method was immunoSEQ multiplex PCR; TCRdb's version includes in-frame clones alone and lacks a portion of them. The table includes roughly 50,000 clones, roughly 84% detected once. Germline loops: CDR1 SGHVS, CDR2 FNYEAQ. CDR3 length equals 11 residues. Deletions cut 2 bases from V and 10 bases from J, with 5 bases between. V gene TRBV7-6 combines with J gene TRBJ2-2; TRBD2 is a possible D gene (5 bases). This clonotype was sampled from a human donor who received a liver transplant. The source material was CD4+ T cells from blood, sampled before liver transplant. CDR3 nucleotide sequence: TGTGCCAGCAGCTTACGGGAGGAGCTGTTTTTT. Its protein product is CASSLREELFF.